This is a list of T cell receptor beta chains from one sample in a study of CD8 T cells in Susac syndrome. MiXCR, run by TCRdb on the immunoSEQ multiplex PCR reads, gives a single entry per CDR3 protein. The sample contains roughly 80,000 distinct CDR3 sequences, about 92% of which appear only once. The sample taken for sequencing was CD4+ T cells from PBMCs. The receptors derive from a human donor with Susac syndrome. Each CDR3 is given without its conserved first and last residue. A D gene is named only where the DNA matches it firmly. Rows may omit the clone size; those that give it use once, few, many or a size class.

d_gene: NA; abundance: few; v_gene: TRBV7-2; j_gene: TRBJ2-3; CDR3aa: ASSSTVDTQY
d_gene: NA; abundance: NA; v_gene: TRBV20-1; j_gene: TRBJ1-5; CDR3aa: SARHRSSNQPQH
d_gene: TRBD1; abundance: NA; v_gene: TRBV29-1; j_gene: TRBJ2-7; CDR3aa: SVGQGWEQY
d_gene: NA; abundance: once; v_gene: TRBV7-2; j_gene: TRBJ2-7; CDR3aa: ASSFRQAGTYEQY
d_gene: NA; abundance: NA; v_gene: TRBV28; j_gene: TRBJ2-1; CDR3aa: ASSLEIASSYNEQF
d_gene: TRBD1; abundance: NA; v_gene: TRBV3-1; j_gene: TRBJ2-7; CDR3aa: ASRQKGAAGEQY
d_gene: TRBD2; abundance: NA; v_gene: TRBV3-1; j_gene: TRBJ2-1; CDR3aa: ASSAPQRGQVNEQF
d_gene: NA; abundance: NA; v_gene: TRBV30; j_gene: TRBJ1-4; CDR3aa: AWRWANEKLF
d_gene: TRBD1; abundance: NA; v_gene: TRBV28; j_gene: TRBJ2-3; CDR3aa: ASSFPDRGKGTQY
d_gene: TRBD1; abundance: NA; v_gene: TRBV2; j_gene: TRBJ1-1; CDR3aa: ASSSRPGGTEAF
d_gene: NA; abundance: NA; v_gene: TRBV5-1; j_gene: TRBJ1-2; CDR3aa: ASSITTSSGYT
d_gene: NA; abundance: NA; v_gene: TRBV5-6; j_gene: TRBJ2-1; CDR3aa: ASSFSTGGYNEQF
d_gene: TRBD2; abundance: NA; v_gene: TRBV20-1; j_gene: TRBJ2-7; CDR3aa: SATGIAGDYEQY
d_gene: NA; abundance: NA; v_gene: TRBV18; j_gene: TRBJ2-3; CDR3aa: ASSPAATDTQY
d_gene: NA; abundance: NA; v_gene: TRBV12-3/TRBV12-4; j_gene: TRBJ1-1; CDR3aa: ASLGAEAEAF